This T cell receptor (beta chain) was recorded in a study of T-cell memory formation after mild COVID-19. Germline loops: CDR1 MNHEY, CDR2 SVGEGT. V lost 6 bases to trimming and J lost 2 bases, with 14 bases between them. CDR3 size: 14 residues. With constant-segment primers, 5'RACE yielded cDNA libraries of TCR alpha and TCR beta that carried sample barcodes and UMIs. TCRdb redid the calling of the 5' RACE reads with MiXCR, one entry per CDR3 protein. Of around 530,000 distinct CDR3 sequences in the sample, about 20% were seen once. Study-level findings and limits: Contracting CD4+ clones sat mainly in CM and EM; CD8+ in EMRA. The authors did not confirm SARS-CoV-2 specificity of second-wave clones peaking day 37.

This clonotype was detected only a few times. Its antigen is currently unknown. The specimen was PBMCs or a T cell subset sorted from them (not recorded which). The chain combines TRBV6-2 or TRBV6-3 with TRBJ2-7, with a tentative D call TRBD2 (6 bases). This TCR was recovered from an adult woman who had mild COVID-19 (a few samples of this study predate the infection). Cell type and time point are not known. The CDR3 nucleotides are TGTGCCAGCAGAAATCCGGGACTTACCTACGAGCAGTACTTC. This codes for CASRNPGLTYEQYF.